The 12 T cell receptor beta chains below come from one sample, sequenced in a study of T cells in Graves' hyperthyroidism and ophthalmopathy. RNA transcripts gave rise to amplified TCR beta CDR3 regions. A first-round RT-PCR of the TCR CDR3 used the HTBI primer set. TCRdb independently ran MiXCR on the multiplex PCR reads; one entry per CDR3 protein. Of roughly 800,000 distinct CDR3 sequences listed, around 38% are singletons. The source material was blood. The receptors here all came from a man between 18 and 29 years old with Graves' hyperthyroidism.

This chain uses TRBV4-1 with TRBJ1-6; 8 bases are a match to TRBD1. V lost 6 bases, J lost 10 bases, and 14 bases stayed unmatched. Germline V gives CDR1 MGHRA, CDR2 YSYEKL. CDR3 size: 16 residues. CDR3 coding DNA: TGCGCCAGCAGTCAGGGAGCAGGGGGCTTAGGATCACCCCTCCACTTT. Translated: CASSQGAGGLGSPLHF.

This clonotype was seen a single time. This sequence joins TRBV29-1 and TRBJ1-1, with D perhaps TRBD1 (6 bases). V was pared by 6 bases and J by 4 bases, with 15 bases between. CDR3 length: 13 residues. Germline-derived CDR1 and CDR2 are SQVTM and ANQGSEA. Here the CDR3 DNA reads TGCAGCGTCTACGGGGGGGCGAGCACTGAAGCTTTCTTT. This translates into CSVYGGASTEAFF.

Points on this clonotype: The junction departs from the called germline gene at one end, perhaps through a read error. CDR3 amino acids: CASSLAAGVRETQYF. As DNA, the CDR3 is TGTGCCAGCAGCTTAGCGGCGGGAGTCAGGGAGACCCAGTACTTC. The rearrangement joins TRBV5-1 to TRBJ2-5, with TRBD2 matching 7 bases. Germline loops: CDR1 SGHRS, CDR2 YFSETQ. The CDR3 is 15 amino acids.

This clonotype was observed a handful of times. The rearrangement joins TRBV5-1 to TRBJ2-2; no firm D call. Germline assignment: CDR1 SGHRS and CDR2 YFSETQ. V was shortened by 0 bases and J by 1 base, with 7 bases between the two germline ends. The CDR3 length is 15 residues. The CDR3 DNA reads as TGCGCCAGCAGCTTGGCCCCCGGGAACACCGGGGAGCTGTTTTTT. Its protein is CASSLAPGNTGELFF.

The rearrangement joins TRBV6-1 to TRBJ1-5; D possibly corresponds to TRBD1 (5 bases). Germline V gene lookup returns CDR1 MNHNS and CDR2 SASEGT. The CDR3 sequence is 17 residues long. V gave up 0 bases and J gave up 0 bases, with 12 bases separating them. The CDR3 nucleotides are TGTGCCAGCAGTGAAGCAGGGACGGGAAATAGCAATCAGCCCCAGCATTTT. This gives the protein CASSEAGTGNSNQPQHF.

This clonotype was detected ten times or more. The J gene is TRBJ1-1, the V gene TRBV7-9; D is possibly TRBD1 (6 bases). V lost 9 bases to trimming and J lost 10 bases, with 24 bases between them. The length of the CDR3 is 14 residues. Germline CDR1 reads SEHNR; CDR2 reads FQNEAQ (reference sequence). DNA of the CDR3: TGTGCCAGTTTCTACCTGTCTCGGGGGCCTGGAGCTTTCTTT. Amino acids: CASFYLSRGPGAFF.

The genes are TRBV12-5 and TRBJ2-7; D is unresolved. The CDR3 totals 13 residues. Germline CDR1 is LGHNT and CDR2 is FRNRAP. This CDR3 reads CASSFGIAYEQYF. The DNA for the CDR3 is TGTGCCAGCAGTTTCGGTATAGCCTACGAGCAGTACTTC.

This clonotype was detected many times. The chain recombines TRBV15 with TRBJ1-1; weak D call: TRBD1 (6 bases). Germline V gives CDR1 LNHNV, CDR2 YYDKDF (reference sequence). V was clipped by 1 base and J by 1 base, with 10 bases between them. CDR3 length equals 15 residues. CDR3 in DNA: TGTGCCACCAGCAGAGGTACGGGACAGAACACTGAAGCTTTCTTT. Translation: CATSRGTGQNTEAFF.

V gene TRBV7-9 combines with J gene TRBJ2-7, with D tentatively TRBD2 (5 bases). This CDR3 has 14 residues. CDR1 SEHNR and CDR2 FQNEAQ come from the germline V gene (reference sequence). The ends were cut back, 1 base at V and 6 bases at J, with 13 bases in the middle. The DNA of the CDR3 is TGTGCCAGCAGCTTAGTCGTTTCTGGGAGCGAGCAGTACTTC. Translating gives CASSLVVSGSEQYF.

The chain combines TRBV9 with TRBJ1-1; 8 positions agree with TRBD1. In germline, CDR1 is SGDLS, CDR2 YYNGEE. The CDR3 sequence is 18 residues long. V lost 4 bases and J lost 1; bases outside the gene matches: 15. CDR3 DNA sequence: TGTGCCAGCAGCTTGGCCGGGGCAGGGGGCCTGGGGAACACTGAAGCTTTCTTT. Its protein is CASSLAGAGGLGNTEAFF.

V gene TRBV20-1 combines with J gene TRBJ1-5; 8 bases fit TRBD1. The CDR3 totals 17 residues. Germline V CDR1 and CDR2: DFQATT, SNEGSKA (reference sequence). The junction had 9 bases not matched to a gene; V was cut back by 2 bases and J by 0 bases. The CDR3 coding sequence is TGCAGTGCTAGACCCTACCCAGGGGGCTCTAGCAATCAGCCCCAGCATTTT. Translating it yields CSARPYPGGSSNQPQHF.

The V and J genes are TRBV12-5 and TRBJ2-7; 11 bases are a match to TRBD2. The CDR3 totals 13 residues. V was clipped by 7 bases and J by 4 bases; unmatched bases: 3. The germline V gene encodes CDR1 LGHNT and CDR2 FRNRAP. CDR3 DNA sequence: TGTGCTAGTGCCGGGACTAGCGGATACGAGCAGTACTTC. It codes for CASAGTSGYEQYF. The full variable domain, rest sourced from reference TRBV12-5 and TRBJ2-7, is DARVTQTPRHKVTEMGQEVTMRCQPILGHNTVFWYRQTMMQGLELLAYFRNRAPLDDSGMPKDRFSAEMPDATLATLKIQPSEPRDSAVYFCASAGTSGYEQYFGPGTRLTVT.